This entry lists 27 T cell receptor beta chains sequenced from one sample in a study of T-cell reconstitution after alpha-beta-depleted transplantation in children. A library of TCRbeta sequences, prepared with unique molecular identifiers, was generated. TCRdb itself ran the PCR reads through MiXCR, one entry per CDR3 protein. Of under 250,000 distinct CDR3 sequences listed, roughly 15% are singletons. The sequenced sample was PBMCs, mostly from graft donor cells, obtained 360 days after TCRalphabeta/CD19-depleted stem cell transplant. The receptors were gathered from a male patient aged 2 to 9 who had a stem cell transplant for acute lymphoblastic leukemia, so the T cells may come from the graft donor.

The V and J genes are TRBV6-2 or TRBV6-3 and TRBJ2-3, with 8 bases fitting TRBD2. The CDR3 loop spans 15 amino acids. Germline CDR1 is MNHEY and CDR2 is SVGEGT. J gave up 2 bases and V 2 bases, and 3 bases lay outside the gene matches. The CDR3 reads CASSYGGGNTDTQYF. CDR3 coding DNA: TGTGCCAGCAGTTACGGCGGGGGGAACACAGATACGCAGTATTTT.

The rearrangement uses TRBV15 and TRBJ2-7, with 8 nucleotides matching TRBD1. CDR1 LNHNV and CDR2 YYDKDF come from the germline V gene (reference sequence). With V trimmed by 3 bases and J by 5 bases, 6 bases remained unmatched. The CDR3 is 14 residues long. The CDR3 loop is CATSRARTGNEQYF. The CDR3 DNA is TGTGCCACCAGCAGGGCAAGGACAGGGAACGAGCAGTACTTC.

In this sample, this clonotype turned up a few times. The CDR3 here is CASSEGQFNQPQHF. CDR3 nucleotides: TGTGCCAGCAGCGAGGGACAGTTCAATCAGCCCCAGCATTTT. The chain combines TRBV3-1 with TRBJ1-5; 7 bases map to TRBD1. This CDR3 has 14 amino acids. Germline V CDR1 and CDR2: LGHDT, YNNKEL (reference sequence). With V trimmed by 5 bases and J by 3 bases, 4 bases remained unmatched.

This clonotype was seen only a few times. The V and J genes are TRBV20-1 and TRBJ2-4; D might be TRBD2 (5 bases). The germline V gene has CDR1 DFQATT and CDR2 SNEGSKA (reference sequence). Trimming pared 6 bases from V and 9 bases from J, leaving 18 bases between. The CDR3 contains 13 residues. CDR3 protein: CSAEPPGGGIQYF. CDR3 sequence (DNA): TGCAGTGCAGAGCCCCCAGGTGGAGGCATTCAGTACTTC.

The sample holds a few counts of this clonotype. This rearrangement joins TRBV4-3 to TRBJ2-7, with TRBD2 matching 10 bases. The CDR3 covers 16 residues. Trimming cost V 0 bases and J 3 bases; bases outside gene matches: 5. Germline V lookup: CDR1 LGHNA, CDR2 YSLEER. In DNA, the CDR3 is TGCGCCAGCAGCCAAGATTGGACTAGCGGCCTCTACGAGCAGTACTTC. Translated: CASSQDWTSGLYEQYF.

This clonotype has only a few counts. The rearrangement uses TRBV3-1 and TRBJ1-2; possible D gene TRBD1, 5 bases. The V gene's germline CDR1 is LGHDT and CDR2 YNNKEL (reference sequence). The CDR3 totals 12 residues. V was clipped by 5 bases and J by 9 bases, with 13 bases between them. The CDR3 protein is CASSCRGKSYTF. CDR3 nucleotide sequence: TGTGCCAGCAGCTGTCGGGGCAAGAGCTACACCTTC.

The rearrangement uses TRBV12-3 or TRBV12-4 and TRBJ1-1; D gene uncertain. The germline V and J ends were trimmed by 4 bases and 4 bases, with 10 bases remaining between them. The length of the CDR3 is 13 residues. The CDR3: CASSSSGSTEAFF. Written as DNA, the CDR3 is TGTGCCAGCAGTTCATCCGGTTCCACTGAAGCTTTCTTT.

Comment on this clonotype: This clone may be a read error of a much larger clone one base away. V and J are TRBV12-3 or TRBV12-4 and TRBJ2-7; 8 nucleotides align to TRBD1. The CDR3 totals 17 residues. The V and J ends lost 10 bases and 0 bases, in that order; junction bases with no gene match: 17. The CDR3 DNA is TGTGCCAACACCGTCATCATAGGACAGGGAAGCTCCTACGAGCAGTACTTC. Amino acid sequence: CANTVIIGQGSSYEQYF.

J is TRBJ1-2 and V is TRBV11-2; D possibly corresponds to TRBD1 (5 bases). The V end was cut by 4 bases, the J end by 3 bases, with 15 bases between. Germline lookup yields CDR1 SGHAT and CDR2 FQNNGV. The CDR3 spans 15 residues. CDR3 in amino acids: CASSWVTAGDYGYTF. The CDR3 nucleotides are TGTGCCAGCAGCTGGGTGACCGCGGGGGACTATGGCTACACCTTC.

This clonotype showed up many times. The chain is built from TRBV27 and TRBJ1-5; TRBD1 is a possible D gene (5 bases). The CDR3 spans 15 residues. The V end lost 6 bases, the J end lost 3 bases, and 15 bases lay between the germline ends. CDR1 is MNHEY and CDR2 is SMNVEV in the germline V gene (reference sequence). The CDR3 region is CASSLVGGPNQPQHF. The CDR3 nucleotides read TGTGCCAGCAGCCTCGTGGGGGGTCCCAATCAGCCCCAGCATTTT.

This clonotype was counted between two and nine times. CDR3 residues: CASSLETWVSEAFF. CDR3 coding DNA: TGTGCCAGCAGCTTGGAAACCTGGGTCAGTGAAGCTTTCTTT. The chain joins TRBV5-4 to TRBJ1-1; D call uncertain. The V and J ends lost 0 bases and 7 bases respectively, with 13 bases between them. In germline, CDR1 is SGHNT, CDR2 YYREEE (reference sequence). The CDR3 is 14 amino acids.

The gene calls are TRBV28 and TRBJ1-6, with a possible D match to TRBD1 (5 bases). V was shortened by 6 bases and J by 7 bases, with 19 bases between the two germline ends. The CDR3 sequence is 16 residues long. In germline, CDR1 is MDHEN, CDR2 SYDVKM. CDR3 sequence reads: CASSHPRQRKNSPLHF. The DNA for the CDR3 is TGTGCCAGCAGCCATCCCCGACAGCGTAAGAATTCACCCCTCCACTTT.

The gene calls are TRBV10-3 and TRBJ2-4; D remains ambiguous. Trimming took 3 bases from V and 1 from J, leaving 10 bases between them. Looked up from germline, CDR1 is ENHRY and CDR2 is SYGVKD. There are 15 residues in the CDR3. The CDR3 sequence is CAISDPTWAKNIQYF. As DNA, the CDR3 is TGTGCCATCAGTGACCCGACCTGGGCCAAAAACATTCAGTACTTC.

This clonotype has only a few counts. This CDR3 reads CASSEGANTGELFF. As DNA, the CDR3 is TGTGCCAGCAGCGAAGGCGCGAACACCGGGGAGCTGTTTTTT. This sequence joins TRBV9 and TRBJ2-2; D unresolved. V dropped 3 bases and J dropped 0 bases, with 6 bases sitting between them. Germline CDR1 SGDLS, CDR2 YYNGEE. There are 14 residues in the CDR3.

This chain uses TRBV3-1 with TRBJ2-2, with TRBD1 matching over 8 bases. Germline V gives CDR1 LGHDT, CDR2 YNNKEL (reference sequence). The V gene end was trimmed by 4 bases and the J gene end by 6 bases; junction bases not matched to a gene: 10. The CDR3 totals 16 residues. CDR3 sequence reads: CASSPGQAIGSGELFF. The CDR3 region has the DNA TGTGCCAGCAGCCCGGGACAGGCGATTGGGTCCGGGGAGCTGTTTTTT.

The V and J genes are TRBV5-1 and TRBJ2-1, with D perhaps TRBD1 (6 bases). The CDR3 extends over 14 amino acids. Germline loops: CDR1 SGHRS, CDR2 YFSETQ. V shed 2 bases and J shed 4 bases, with 10 bases lying between them. The CDR3 bases are TGCGCCAGCAGCTTTGGGGGCGTTTACAATGAGCAGTTCTTC. Its translation: CASSFGGVYNEQFF.

V gene TRBV5-5 combines with J gene TRBJ2-7; perhaps TRBD2 as D (5 bases). The germline V and J ends were trimmed by 1 base and 3 bases, with 17 bases remaining between them. Germline V CDR1 and CDR2: SGHKS, YYEKEE (reference sequence). CDR3 length: 16 amino acids. In DNA, the CDR3 is TGTGCCAGCAGCTTGAAATGGGAGCAAAGTAGCTACGAGCAGTACTTC. Translated, it gives CASSLKWEQSSYEQYF.

This clonotype has more than one count but fewer than ten. The V and J genes are TRBV5-1 and TRBJ2-7; D unresolved. Trimming left V 3 bases short and J 0 bases short, with 7 bases between. The CDR3 is 13 amino acids. The germline V gene encodes CDR1 SGHRS and CDR2 YFSETQ. The CDR3 sequence: CASSSHGSYEQYF. The CDR3 nucleotides are TGCGCCAGCAGCTCCCACGGCTCCTACGAGCAGTACTTC.

The chain uses TRBV18 and TRBJ2-3; D could derive from TRBD1 or TRBD2 (5 bases each). The CDR3 runs 15 residues. Per germline, CDR1 KGHSH and CDR2 LQKENI. Trimming cost V 1 base and J 0 bases, with 8 bases left between them. The chain's CDR3 is CASSPRGGSTDTQYF. Here the CDR3 DNA reads TGTGCCAGCTCACCACGGGGCGGGAGCACAGATACGCAGTATTTT.

There are many counts of this clonotype. The chain joins TRBV5-1 to TRBJ2-7, with 7 positions matching TRBD2. V shed 0 bases and J 3 bases; nucleotides not matched to a gene: 3. The CDR3 has 14 amino acids. CDR1 is SGHRS, CDR2 YFSETQ, per germline. CDR3 amino acids: CASSLAERGYEQYF. CDR3 nucleotides: TGCGCCAGCAGCTTGGCCGAGCGGGGCTACGAGCAGTACTTC.

The chain joins TRBV20-1 to TRBJ2-3; TRBD2 matches 11 bases. This CDR3 region has 14 residues. Germline V gene sequence: CDR1 DFQATT, CDR2 SNEGSKA (reference sequence). The CDR3 DNA reads as TGCAGCCACGTAGCGGGGGGGCGCACAGATACGCAGTATTTT. The encoded protein is CSHVAGGRTDTQYF.

This clonotype was counted only a few times. The rearrangement joins TRBV14 to TRBJ1-1, with 10 bases identical to TRBD1. The J segment lost 4 bases and the V segment lost 9 bases, leaving 8 bases of the junction unmatched. This CDR3 spans 14 amino acids. From germline, CDR1 is SGHDN and CDR2 FVKESK. The CDR3 DNA sequence: TGTGCCAGTGTCGCGGGACAGGGGACCACTGAAGCTTTCTTT. Amino acids: CASVAGQGTTEAFF.

This clonotype was seen a few times. This chain links TRBV5-1 with TRBJ1-5; D is possibly TRBD1 (6 bases). Germline CDR1 SGHRS, CDR2 YFSETQ. CDR3 size: 16 residues. Deletions cut 4 bases from V and 9 bases from J, with 23 bases between. This CDR3 reads CASSVDRSPPIWPQHF. CDR3 coding DNA: TGCGCCAGCAGCGTTGACAGGTCTCCACCAATCTGGCCCCAGCATTTT.

The sample holds many counts of this clonotype. CDR3 sequence (DNA): TGTGCCAGCAGCTCTGGGAAGAGCTCCTACAATGAGCAGTTCTTC. It encodes CASSSGKSSYNEQFF. V usage is TRBV7-7 and J usage is TRBJ2-1; D not certain. The CDR3 runs to 15 residues. The germline CDR1 and CDR2 sequences are SSHAT and FNYEAQ (reference sequence). Trimming shortened V by 4 bases and J by 0 bases, and 10 bases separated the two germline ends.

This clonotype was detected only a few times. The chain has TRBV4-2 and TRBJ2-5; TRBD2 might be the D (7 bases). Germline V lookup: CDR1 LGHNA, CDR2 YNFKEQ. V was cut by 0 bases and J by 2 bases, with 16 bases left in between. The CDR3 extends over 17 amino acids. The CDR3 DNA is TGTGCCAGCAGCCAAGAACGGGGGCGGGGGAGGCAAGAGACCCAGTACTTC. Protein product: CASSQERGRGRQETQYF.

This chain links TRBV24-1 with TRBJ2-5; 8 bases fit TRBD1. Trimming cost V 6 bases and J 5 bases; bases outside gene matches: 4. The length of the CDR3 is 13 residues. Looked up from germline, CDR1 is KGHDR and CDR2 is SFDVKD. CDR3: CATSLDRAETQYF. CDR3 sequence (DNA): TGTGCCACCAGTTTGGACAGGGCTGAGACCCAGTACTTC.

This clonotype has more than one count but fewer than ten. The chain couples TRBV10-3 to TRBJ1-2; D uncertain. The CDR3 is 11 residues long. CDR1 is ENHRY, CDR2 SYGVKD, per germline. The ends were cut back, 3 bases at V and 4 bases at J, with 3 bases in the middle. Written as DNA, the CDR3 is TGTGCCATCAGTGACACCTATGGCTACACCTTC. Protein: CAISDTYGYTF.